The rows below give T cell receptor beta chains drawn from one sample of a study of technical replicates of blood from a handful of donors. Repertoires were generated with immunoSEQ multiplex PCR, while TCRdb's copy carries only in-frame clones and drops some. The sample consists of about 100,000 clones, roughly 95% of them appearing once. Material for sequencing was T cells isolated from PBMCs. These receptors came from a human donor in good health. Both conserved end residues are part of each CDR3. D genes are given only for firm matches. Expanded clones are given a class, and other clones once, few, many or no size at all.

abundance	d_gene	v_gene	len	j_gene	CDR3nt	CDR3aa
.	TRBD1	TRBV4-1	16	TRBJ2-5	TGCGCCAGCAGCCAAGTCCCCGGGACAGACCAAGAGACCCAGTACTTC	CASSQVPGTDQETQYF
.	TRBD1	TRBV6-5	12	TRBJ1-2	TGTGCCAGTATGACAGGGCTGGAGGGCTACACCTTC	CASMTGLEGYTF
once	.	TRBV7-9	13	TRBJ1-2	TGTGCCAGCAGCTTAGGAGACATGAATGGCTACACCTTC	CASSLGDMNGYTF
.	.	TRBV15	13	TRBJ2-1	TGTGCCACCAGCACAGGATTAAGCAATGAGCAGTTCTTC	CATSTGLSNEQFF
.	.	TRBV18	15	TRBJ2-3	TGTGCCAGCTCACTTGACTCAGCTAGCACAGATACGCAGTATTTT	CASSLDSASTDTQYF
once	.	TRBV27	14	TRBJ2-1	TGTGCCAGTCGCTCCGGGAACCCCTACAATGAGCAGTTCTTC	CASRSGNPYNEQFF
.	.	TRBV15	15	TRBJ1-1	TGTGCCACCAGCAGACTCGGGTCCTCTAACACTGAAGCTTTCTTT	CATSRLGSSNTEAFF
once	.	TRBV27	13	TRBJ2-1	TGTGCCAGCAGTTTCTCTGGCATACATGAGCAGTTCTTC	CASSFSGIHEQFF
.	TRBD1	TRBV11-2	14	TRBJ1-1	TGTGCCAGCAGCCTTCGACAGGGGAGGACTGAAGCTTTCTTT	CASSLRQGRTEAFF
.	.	TRBV19	15	TRBJ2-2	TGTGCCAGTAGTATAGCGGGAGCGAACACCGGGGAGCTGTTTTTT	CASSIAGANTGELFF
few	.	TRBV18	13	TRBJ1-5	TGTGCCAGCTCACCGGGCCTCAATCAGCCCCAGCATTTT	CASSPGLNQPQHF
.	TRBD2	TRBV7-8	16	TRBJ2-5	TGTGCCAGCAGACCCATAGCGGGAGGGTCACAAGAGACCCAGTACTTC	CASRPIAGGSQETQYF
.	.	TRBV15	16	TRBJ1-6	TGTGCCACCAGCAGAGATCCCAGCTCCTATAATTCACCCCTCCACTTT	CATSRDPSSYNSPLHF
.	TRBD2	TRBV29-1	14	TRBJ2-7	TGCAGCGTTGGGGGAGCGGGGGAATCCTACGAGCAGTACTTC	CSVGGAGESYEQYF
.	.	TRBV28	14	TRBJ2-7	TGTGCCAGTGTTACAGGAGACCCTTCCTACGAGCAGTACTTC	CASVTGDPSYEQYF
.	.	TRBV4-1	17	TRBJ2-1	TGCGCCAGCAGCCAAGAATCGTCCAGGGGCGGTGGGTATGAGCAGTTCTTC	CASSQESSRGGGYEQFF
.	.	TRBV18	15	TRBJ1-2	TGTGCCAGCTCACCTACCTCTACAGGGAACTATGGCTACACCTTC	CASSPTSTGNYGYTF
.	.	TRBV4-1	14	TRBJ1-1	TGCGCCAGCAGCCAAGATGGCAGGAACACTGAAGCTTTCTTT	CASSQDGRNTEAFF
.	TRBD2	TRBV27	17	TRBJ2-7	TGTGCCAGCAGTCGAGGACTAGCGGGAGAGATCTCCTACGAGCAGTACTTC	CASSRGLAGEISYEQYF
once	.	TRBV6-1	13	TRBJ1-1	TGTGCCAGCGGACAGATCATGAACACTGAAGCTTTCTTT	CASGQIMNTEAFF
.	.	TRBV7-7	13	TRBJ2-1	TGTGCTAGCAGCTTTTTAGTGGCGGGTGAGCAGTTCTTC	CASSFLVAGEQFF
.	.	TRBV28	16	TRBJ1-4	TGTGCCAGCAGAATGGGTCGGGGGTCGGCTAATGAAAAACTGTTTTTT	CASRMGRGSANEKLFF
.	.	TRBV27	14	TRBJ2-1	TGTGCCAGCAGTAGGACGGACAGATACAATGAGCAGTTCTTC	CASSRTDRYNEQFF
.	.	TRBV27	13	TRBJ1-5	TGTGCCAGCAGGCGACAGGTTAATCAGCCCCAGCATTTT	CASRRQVNQPQHF
once	.	TRBV9	16	TRBJ2-1	TGTGCCAGCAGCGTGGCCCCGGGGTTGTCCTACAATGAGCAGTTCTTC	CASSVAPGLSYNEQFF
.	TRBD2	TRBV9	15	TRBJ2-7	TGTGCCAGCAGCGTAGGCGCGGGAGGGCCCTACGAGCAGTACTTC	CASSVGAGGPYEQYF
.	TRBD1	TRBV19	14	TRBJ1-2	TGTGCCAGTAGTATCGCGCAGGGGGGCTTGGGCTACACCTTC	CASSIAQGGLGYTF
.	.	TRBV18	13	TRBJ2-5	TGTGCCAGCTCACCGACTAGTGTAGAGACCCAGTACTTC	CASSPTSVETQYF
.	.	TRBV4-2	16	TRBJ1-5	TGTGCCAGCAGCCTAGGAGGGGACGACATAAATCAGCCCCAGCATTTT	CASSLGGDDINQPQHF
.	.	TRBV5-5	13	TRBJ2-5	TGTGCCAGCAGACCAGGGGATACGGAGACCCAGTACTTC	CASRPGDTETQYF
.	TRBD1	TRBV5-4	15	TRBJ2-1	TGTGCCAGCAGCGTGGGACAGAGCTCCTACAATGAGCAGTTCTTC	CASSVGQSSYNEQFF
once	TRBD1	TRBV4-1	16	TRBJ1-2	TGCGCCAGCAGCCAAGCTTTCGCAGGGGGCCACTATGGCTACACCTTC	CASSQAFAGGHYGYTF
once	.	TRBV28	14	TRBJ2-7	TGTGCCAGCAGTTTAAACTGGGAGAGGTACGAGCAGTACTTC	CASSLNWERYEQYF
once	.	TRBV27	15	TRBJ2-7	TGTGCCAGCAGTCAAGACAGGACAGAAACCTACGAGCAGTACTTC	CASSQDRTETYEQYF